These 28 T cell receptor beta chains were sequenced from one sample in a study of T cell responses to AZD1222 COVID-19 vaccine. The table came from immunoSEQ multiplex PCR; TCRdb's copy has only in-frame clones and leaves some out. The table records about 67,000 clones, 83% of them present only once. The sample was peripheral blood, taken 28 days after the second AZD1222 dose. These receptors all come from an adult who received the AZD1222 COVID-19 vaccine.

This clone showed up just once. The genes are TRBV4-3 and TRBJ2-7, with a weak D call TRBD2 (5 bases). Germline assignment: CDR1 LGHNA and CDR2 YSLEER. V lost 1 base, J lost 2 bases, and 9 bases lay in between. The CDR3 is 14 residues long. The CDR3 DNA is TGCGCCAGCAGCCAAGGTTTGGAGGCCTACGAGCAGTACTTC. Translating gives CASSQGLEAYEQYF.

This clone was seen more than once but under ten times. The chain carries TRBV5-6 and TRBJ1-2; weak D call: TRBD1 (6 bases). The CDR3 has 14 amino acids. Deletions cut 2 bases from V and 7 bases from J, with 15 bases between. Germline assignment: CDR1 SGHDT and CDR2 YYEEEE. The CDR3 is CASSLGRQDSGYTF. The DNA for the CDR3 is TGTGCCAGCAGCTTAGGGAGACAGGACTCTGGCTACACCTTC. The full variable domain, completed using reference TRBV5-6 and TRBJ1-2, is DAGVTQSPTHLIKTRGQQVTLRCSPKSGHDTVSWYQQALGQGPQFIFQYYEEEERQRGNFPDRFSGHQFPNYSSELNVNALLLGDSALYLCASSLGRQDSGYTFGSGTRLTVV.

For this clone: One end of the junction varies from germline; a read error may be responsible. This sequence joins TRBV6-5 and TRBJ1-2; no clear D. The CDR3 runs to 11 residues. CDR1 and CDR2 from the germline V gene are MNHEY and SVGAGI. CDR3 DNA sequence: TGTGCCAGCAGTTACCTAGGATCGTACTCCTTC. Translated, it gives CASSYLGSYSF.

V is TRBV7-9 and J is TRBJ1-5; D is ambiguous. Trimming left V 4 bases short and J 2 bases short, with 15 bases between. Germline V gene sequence: CDR1 SEHNR, CDR2 FQNEAQ (reference sequence). The CDR3 spans 16 residues. The CDR3 sequence: CASSSTIGWRNQPQHF. Here the CDR3 DNA reads TGTGCCAGCAGCTCGACCATCGGGTGGCGCAATCAGCCCCAGCATTTT.

The gene calls are TRBV3-1 (or the pseudogene TRBV3-2) and TRBJ1-4; D is ambiguous. The CDR3 spans 12 residues. Germline V gene sequence: CDR1 LGHDT, CDR2 YNNKEL (reference sequence). V was trimmed by 5 bases and J by 7 bases, leaving 8 bases between them. This chain's CDR3 is CASSGVTEKLFF. CDR3 DNA sequence: TGTGCCAGCAGCGGAGTAACTGAAAAACTGTTTTTT.

This rearrangement joins TRBV4-2 to TRBJ2-5; 7 bases agree with TRBD1. Losses at the gene ends were 4 bases for V and 0 bases for J; bases not matched to a gene: 14. In germline, CDR1 is LGHNA, CDR2 YNFKEQ. This CDR3 contains 18 residues. The CDR3 bases are TGTGCCAGCAGCCCTGGACAGGCCCGGATTCCTTACCAAGAGACCCAGTACTTC. This encodes CASSPGQARIPYQETQYF.

The chain has TRBV12-5 and TRBJ1-1; D remains ambiguous. Germline assignment: CDR1 LGHNT and CDR2 FRNRAP. The V end was cut by 1 base, the J end by 8 bases, with 11 bases between. This CDR3 comprises 13 residues. CDR3 protein: CASGLGSWNEAFF. In nucleotides, the CDR3 is TGTGCTAGTGGTTTGGGCTCCTGGAACGAAGCTTTCTTT. The entire variable domain, with the rest obtained from reference TRBV12-5 and TRBJ1-1, is as follows: DARVTQTPRHKVTEMGQEVTMRCQPILGHNTVFWYRQTMMQGLELLAYFRNRAPLDDSGMPKDRFSAEMPDATLATLKIQPSEPRDSAVYFCASGLGSWNEAFFGQGTRLTVV.

This chain uses TRBV6-5 with TRBJ1-4; D remains unclear. Germline lookup yields CDR1 MNHEY and CDR2 SVGAGI. The CDR3 length is 16 residues. V was pared by 0 bases and J by 4 bases, with 12 bases between. This CDR3 reads CASSYSINRNNEKLFF. CDR3 nucleotides: TGTGCCAGCAGTTACTCGATAAACAGAAATAATGAAAAACTGTTTTTT.

This clone was observed a single time. The chain couples TRBV7-9 to TRBJ1-6, with D perhaps TRBD1 (6 bases). The CDR3 totals 13 residues. CDR1 is SEHNR, CDR2 FQNEAQ, per germline (reference sequence). V lost 6 bases and J lost 8, with 11 bases in between. The CDR3 coding sequence is TGTGCCAGCAGTTTTTCAGGGGATTCACCCCTCCACTTT. Protein sequence: CASSFSGDSPLHF.

V and J are TRBV19 and TRBJ1-1; D perhaps matches TRBD1 (5 bases). Germline V gene data show CDR1 as LNHDA and CDR2 as SQIVND (reference sequence). The V gene lost 7 bases and the J gene lost 0 bases, with 12 bases spanning the gap. The CDR3 contains 14 residues. The DNA for the CDR3 is TGTGCCAGTAAATTGGCAGGGATGAACACTGAAGCTTTCTTT. Translation: CASKLAGMNTEAFF.

V and J are TRBV4-3 and TRBJ2-3, with D possibly TRBD1 on 5 matching bases. The CDR3 is made up of 14 amino acids. V was shortened by 1 base and J by 4 bases, with 9 bases between the two germline ends. The germline V gene encodes CDR1 LGHNA and CDR2 YSLEER. The CDR3 protein is CASSQGGLADTQYF. The CDR3 nucleotides read TGCGCCAGCAGCCAAGGGGGCCTGGCAGATACGCAGTATTTT.

CDR3 amino acids: CATSDDTVGDQPQHF. For the CDR3, the DNA is TGTGCCACCAGTGATGACACGGTTGGGGATCAGCCCCAGCATTTT. This chain uses TRBV24-1 with TRBJ1-5; the D is unclear. Germline V gene sequence: CDR1 KGHDR, CDR2 SFDVKD. The V end was cut by 3 bases, the J end by 5 bases, with 13 bases between. This CDR3 has 15 residues.

V and J are TRBV13 and TRBJ2-7; D is uncertain. Looked up from germline, CDR1 is PRHDT and CDR2 is FYEKMQ (reference sequence). Deletions cut 4 bases from V and 3 bases from J, with 13 bases between. The CDR3 extends over 14 amino acids. The chain's CDR3 is CASSSKRRSYEQYF. CDR3 DNA: TGTGCCAGCAGCTCGAAGAGGCGGAGCTACGAGCAGTACTTC.

This chain links TRBV15 with TRBJ2-7, with a possible D match to TRBD1 (6 bases). From germline, CDR1 is LNHNV and CDR2 YYDKDF (reference sequence). The V and J ends lost 3 bases and 2 bases respectively, with 14 bases between them. This CDR3 contains 15 residues. Here the CDR3 reads CATSSQWTVTYEQYF. CDR3 in DNA: TGTGCCACCAGCAGCCAGTGGACAGTGACCTACGAGCAGTACTTC.

The chain couples TRBV9 to TRBJ1-2, with D possibly TRBD1 on 6 matching bases. V lost 3 bases, J lost 3 bases, and 21 bases lay in between. The CDR3 loop spans 17 amino acids. CDR1 SGDLS and CDR2 YYNGEE come from the germline V gene. CDR3 residues: CASSGTVGGEWDYGYTF. In DNA, the CDR3 is TGTGCCAGCAGCGGGACGGTAGGGGGGGAGTGGGACTATGGCTACACCTTC.

The rearrangement uses TRBV7-2 and TRBJ1-1; D perhaps matches TRBD1 (5 bases). Trimming took 1 base from V and 11 from J, leaving 20 bases between them. Germline V gene lookup returns CDR1 SGHTA and CDR2 FQGNSA. CDR3 length: 15 residues. CDR3 sequence (DNA): TGTGCCAGCAGCTTAGACGGGGGGAGGGGCCGAGGGGCTTTCTTT. Protein sequence: CASSLDGGRGRGAFF.

This rearrangement joins TRBV7-2 to TRBJ2-3; the D gene is possibly TRBD1 (5 bases). The germline gives CDR1 SGHTA, CDR2 FQGNSA. Trimming removed 5 bases from V and 0 bases from J, with 12 bases in between. This CDR3 has 15 residues. This chain's CDR3 is CASSQNQGSTDTQYF. DNA for the CDR3: TGTGCCAGCAGCCAAAACCAGGGAAGCACAGATACGCAGTATTTT.

The chain recombines TRBV6-5 with TRBJ2-2; D unclear. The V gene's germline CDR1 is MNHEY and CDR2 SVGAGI. The CDR3 is 13 residues long. V was clipped by 1 base and J by 6 bases, with 6 bases between them. The CDR3 DNA reads as TGTGCCAGCAGTTACTGGGGTCCCGGGGAGCTGTTTTTT. Translating it yields CASSYWGPGELFF.

The chain combines TRBV5-5 with TRBJ1-4, with D perhaps TRBD1 (6 bases). This CDR3 has 15 amino acids. Germline V gene data show CDR1 as SGHKS and CDR2 as YYEKEE (reference sequence). Trimming removed 0 bases at V and 6 bases at J, with 12 bases between. The CDR3 DNA reads TGTGCCAGCAGCTTGGTACAGGGTCAGGATGAAAAACTGTTTTTT. It encodes CASSLVQGQDEKLFF. Variable domain in full (rest from reference TRBV5-5 and TRBJ1-4): DAGVTQSPTHLIKTRGQQVTLRCSPISGHKSVSWYQQVLGQGPQFIFQYYEKEERGRGNFPDRFSARQFPNYSSELNVNALLLGDSALYLCASSLVQGQDEKLFFGSGTQLSVL.

The rearrangement uses TRBV12-3 or TRBV12-4 and TRBJ2-7, with D perhaps matching TRBD1 (5 bases). This CDR3 contains 12 residues. Deletions cut 5 bases from V and 3 bases from J, with 8 bases between. This CDR3 reads CASSPGFYEQYF. In DNA, the CDR3 is TGTGCCAGCAGTCCAGGGTTCTACGAGCAGTACTTC.

The V gene is TRBV4-2, the J gene TRBJ2-1, with 7 bases matching TRBD2. The V and J ends lost 0 bases and 15 bases, in that order; junction bases with no gene match: 8. This CDR3 has 13 amino acids. CDR1 LGHNA and CDR2 YNFKEQ come from the germline V gene. CDR3 DNA: TGTGCCAGCAGCCAAGATCGGGCGGGGGAACGGTTCTTC. Its protein product is CASSQDRAGERFF.

This clone was picked up a small number of times. The chain has TRBV4-3 and TRBJ1-2; D ambiguous. Germline V gives CDR1 LGHNA, CDR2 YSLEER. CDR3 length: 13 amino acids. Between the trimmed V and J ends, which lost 2 bases and 6 bases, there was a span of 10 bases. CDR3 protein: CASSQTRTDGYTF. The CDR3 nucleotides read TGCGCCAGCAGCCAAACCCGGACGGATGGCTACACCTTC.

The chain uses TRBV20-1 and TRBJ2-7; maybe TRBD2 (6 bases). Trimming took off 3 bases at V and 2 bases at J, with 14 bases between the two ends. The CDR3 spans 14 residues. The germline V gene has CDR1 DFQATT and CDR2 SNEGSKA (reference sequence). The CDR3 reads CSASSLARTYEQYF. CDR3 in DNA: TGCAGTGCTAGTAGTCTAGCGAGGACCTACGAGCAGTACTTC.

The table lists this clone with a count of one. This chain links TRBV7-8 with TRBJ2-1; D gene unclear. Germline V lookup: CDR1 SGHVS, CDR2 FQNEAQ. The germline V and J ends were trimmed by 1 base and 15 bases, with 13 bases remaining between them. The CDR3 length is 12 residues. The CDR3 sequence: CASSLEGSQVFF. The CDR3 nucleotides are TGTGCCAGCAGCTTAGAAGGGTCTCAGGTGTTCTTC.

J is TRBJ1-2 and V is TRBV30; D not certain. Germline lookup yields CDR1 GTSNPN and CDR2 SVGIG (reference sequence). Trimming took off 3 bases at V and 8 bases at J, with 10 bases between the two ends. The CDR3 runs to 11 residues. The CDR3 here is CAWSSGPGYTF. The CDR3 DNA follows: TGTGCCTGGAGCTCAGGTCCCGGCTACACCTTC. Drawing the rest from reference TRBV30 and TRBJ1-2, the complete variable domain is SQTIHQWPATLVQPVGSPLSLECTVEGTSNPNLYWYRQAAGRGLQLLFYSVGIGQISSEVPQNLSASRPQDRQFILSSKKLLLSDSGFYLCAWSSGPGYTFGSGTRLTVV.

This clone turned up a few times. The V call is TRBV2, the J call TRBJ1-1; possibly TRBD1 for D (5 bases). The CDR3 consists of 14 residues. CDR1 is SNHLY and CDR2 is FYNNEI in the germline V gene. The V and J ends lost 6 bases and 6 bases respectively, with 17 bases between them. CDR3 region: CASSPERGVAEAFF. CDR3 nucleotides: TGTGCCAGCAGCCCGGAGAGGGGAGTGGCTGAAGCTTTCTTT.

CDR3 amino acids: CASSDPYNEQFF. The CDR3 region has the DNA TGTGCCAGCAGTGACCCATACAATGAGCAGTTCTTC. The V and J genes are TRBV25-1 and TRBJ2-1; no clear D gene. The germline V and J ends were trimmed by 3 bases and 4 bases, with 4 bases remaining between them. This CDR3 has 12 residues. CDR1 is MGHDK, CDR2 SYGVNS, per germline.

About this clone itself: One end of the junction varies from germline; a read error may be responsible. This chain connects TRBV11-2 to TRBJ1-1; D remains unclear. The V gene's germline CDR1 is SGHAT and CDR2 FQNNGV. This CDR3 spans 15 amino acids. The CDR3 is CASSFLGFVKTEAFF. As DNA, the CDR3 is TGTGCCAGCAGCTTCTTGGGGTTCGTGAAGACTGAAGCTTTCTTT.